This is a list of T cell receptor beta chains from one sample in a study of T cells in narcolepsy. The table came from immunoSEQ multiplex PCR; TCRdb's copy has only in-frame clones and leaves some out. The data contain 25,000 or so clones, approximately 80% of them seen just once; the ten biggest clones take up under 3.5%. The specimen sequenced was CD45RA- memory CD4+ T cells from PBMCs. Receptors were obtained from a human donor with narcolepsy. CDR3s include the opening cysteine and the closing phenylalanine or tryptophan. A D gene is named only where the DNA matches it firmly. Part of the rows lack a size; the others show once, few, many or a class for expanded clones.

few	-	TRBV10-3	TRBJ2-6	CAIGGVSSGANVLTF	TGTGCCATAGGAGGAGTGAGCTCTGGGGCCAACGTCCTGACTTTC
once	TRBD1	TRBV18	TRBJ1-1	CASSSTGEGGTEAFF	TGTGCCAGCTCCTCCACAGGGGAGGGGGGCACTGAAGCTTTCTTT
-	-	TRBV6-5	TRBJ2-7	CASSEPYEQYF	TGTGCCAGCAGTGAACCCTACGAGCAGTACTTC
-	TRBD1	TRBV5-1	TRBJ1-1	CASSSSGTGLNTEAFF	TGCGCCAGCAGCTCCTCCGGGACAGGCCTGAACACTGAAGCTTTCTTT
few	-	TRBV13	TRBJ1-1	CASSRSVGITEAFF	TGTGCCAGCAGCAGAAGCGTGGGGATCACTGAAGCTTTCTTT
-	TRBD2	TRBV7-2	TRBJ2-7	CASSVTSGDHYEQYF	TGTGCCAGCAGCGTAACTAGCGGGGACCACTACGAGCAGTACTTC
-	TRBD1	TRBV27	TRBJ1-4	CASGGDRVNEKLFF	TGTGCCAGCGGAGGGGACAGGGTTAATGAAAAACTGTTTTTT
-	TRBD1	TRBV7-9	TRBJ1-2	CASSPGQGAKYGYTF	TGTGCCAGCAGCCCTGGACAGGGGGCGAAGTATGGCTACACCTTC
-	-	TRBV2	TRBJ1-2	CASSRSGLPSGGYTF	TGTGCCAGCAGTCGGAGCGGACTTCCTAGTGGTGGCTACACCTTC
-	-	TRBV19	TRBJ1-2	CASSYLEGYTF	TGTGCCAGTAGCTATCTAGAAGGCTACACCTTC
once	-	TRBV29-1	TRBJ1-1	CSVVIFGRVVNTEAFF	TGCAGCGTTGTGATATTCGGGAGGGTTGTGAACACTGAAGCTTTCTTT
few	TRBD1	TRBV18	TRBJ1-3	CASSPDRAYSGNTIYF	TGTGCCAGCTCACCGGACAGGGCATACTCTGGAAACACCATATATTTT
-	TRBD2	TRBV5-3	TRBJ2-7	CARSPEAGGLDEQYF	TGTGCCAGAAGCCCTGAAGCGGGGGGGCTTGACGAGCAGTACTTC
-	TRBD1	TRBV7-9	TRBJ2-7	CASSSTGPYEQYF	TGTGCCAGCAGCTCGACAGGGCCCTACGAGCAGTACTTC
few	-	TRBV6-6	TRBJ1-1	CASSYTIQGNTEAFF	TGTGCCAGCAGTTACACAATACAGGGTAACACTGAAGCTTTCTTT
-	-	TRBV12-5	TRBJ2-5	CASAFGPKETQYF	TGTGCTAGTGCCTTCGGTCCAAAAGAGACCCAGTACTTC
-	-	TRBV5-6	TRBJ1-5	CASSQARGSVNQPQHF	TGTGCCAGCAGCCAGGCGCGGGGGTCAGTCAATCAGCCCCAGCATTTT
-	TRBD1	TRBV5-1	TRBJ1-1	CASSSSGTGNTEAFF	TGCGCCAGCAGTTCTTCCGGGACAGGGAACACTGAAGCTTTCTTT
-	TRBD1	TRBV29-1	TRBJ1-4	CSVEGGTANNEKLFF	TGCAGCGTTGAAGGGGGGACAGCAAACAATGAAAAACTGTTTTTT
few	-	TRBV18	TRBJ1-1	CASSTGGNTEAFF	TGTGCCAGCTCTACAGGAGGGAACACTGAAGCTTTCTTT
-	TRBD1	TRBV6-6	TRBJ1-2	CASSRQGTNYGYTF	TGTGCCAGCAGTAGACAGGGGACTAACTATGGCTACACCTTC
-	-	TRBV18	TRBJ1-4	CASSPGNKNEKLFF	TGTGCCAGCTCACCAGGGAACAAGAATGAAAAACTGTTTTTT
once	TRBD1	TRBV6-7	TRBJ1-2	CASSPHQQGAEGYTF	TGTGCCAGCAGTCCCCATCAACAGGGGGCAGAGGGCTACACCTTC
-	-	TRBV6-1	TRBJ2-7	CASSELAPGRYEQYF	TGTGCCAGCAGTGAACTCGCCCCTGGTCGATACGAGCAGTACTTC
-	-	TRBV29-1	TRBJ2-4	CSVGYGPLGDIQYF	TGCAGCGTTGGCTACGGGCCCCTCGGGGACATTCAGTACTTC
-	TRBD1	TRBV14	TRBJ1-5	CASSQELNRRWAQGNQPQHF	TGTGCCAGCAGCCAAGAATTAAATAGGCGCTGGGCACAGGGGAATCAGCCCCAGCATTTT
-	-	TRBV2	TRBJ1-5	CASSDVQAPGRGQPQHF	TGTGCCAGCAGTGATGTCCAGGCTCCAGGACGCGGTCAGCCCCAGCATTTT
-	TRBD1	TRBV6-6	TRBJ1-2	CASDEGQGARGYTF	TGTGCCAGCGACGAGGGACAGGGGGCGCGTGGCTACACCTTC
-	TRBD1	TRBV11-2	TRBJ1-2	CASSSNRGVGDYGYTF	TGTGCCAGCAGCTCAAACAGGGGAGTGGGAGACTATGGCTACACCTTC
-	-	TRBV27	TRBJ1-3	CASSLWGGGNTIYF	TGTGCCAGCAGTTTATGGGGCGGGGGAAACACCATATATTTT
-	-	TRBV6-5	TRBJ2-3	CASSTAGITDTQYF	TGTGCCAGCAGTACGGCCGGGATCACAGATACGCAGTATTTT
-	TRBD1	TRBV9	TRBJ2-1	CASSVGDSVLLEQFF	TGTGCCAGCAGCGTAGGGGACAGCGTCCTCCTGGAGCAGTTCTTC
-	TRBD1	TRBV6-6	TRBJ1-2	CASREQGANYGYTF	TGTGCCAGCAGAGAACAGGGGGCTAACTATGGCTACACCTTC
once	TRBD1	TRBV5-5	TRBJ2-7	CASSPKQGVGYEQYF	TGTGCCAGCAGCCCGAAACAGGGGGTGGGCTACGAGCAGTACTTC
few	TRBD1	TRBV18	TRBJ2-7	CASSLETGAQYEQYF	TGTGCCAGCTCACTTGAGACAGGGGCCCAGTACGAGCAGTACTTC
few	TRBD1	TRBV10-1	TRBJ1-5	CASSDWGDRGGSNQPQHF	TGCGCCAGCAGTGATTGGGGCGACAGGGGGGGTAGCAATCAGCCCCAGCATTTT
few	-	TRBV7-8	TRBJ2-1	CASSPPRRDEQFF	TGTGCCAGCAGCCCCCCTCGCCGGGATGAGCAGTTCTTC
-	-	TRBV2	TRBJ1-4	CASSDGMANEKLFF	TGTGCCAGCAGTGACGGGATGGCTAATGAAAAACTGTTTTTT
once	TRBD1	TRBV5-5	TRBJ1-2	CASSSGTVLLANYGYTF	TGTGCCAGCAGCTCCGGGACAGTCTTACTAGCTAACTATGGCTACACCTTC
-	TRBD2	TRBV11-3	TRBJ2-3	CASSFPAGGPVGTDTQYF	TGTGCCAGCAGCTTTCCAGCGGGGGGGCCGGTAGGCACAGATACGCAGTATTTT
once	-	TRBV7-9	TRBJ2-6	CASSPLGSGANVLTF	TGTGCCAGCAGCCCCTTAGGTTCTGGGGCCAACGTCCTGACTTTC
-	TRBD1	TRBV11-1	TRBJ2-5	CASSLRTGGAYGQYF	TGTGCCAGCAGCCTACGGACAGGGGGCGCCTACGGGCAGTACTTC
few	TRBD1	TRBV6-5	TRBJ2-5	CATETGGRETQYF	TGTGCCACCGAGACAGGGGGAAGAGAAACCCAGTACTTC
-	-	TRBV5-1	TRBJ2-7	CASSLSSYEQYF	TGCGCCAGCAGCTTGAGCTCCTACGAGCAGTACTTC
-	TRBD1	TRBV28	TRBJ1-5	CASSSETGYNQPQHF	TGTGCCAGCAGTTCCGAGACAGGGTATAATCAGCCCCAGCATTTT
-	TRBD1	TRBV7-2	TRBJ1-3	CASSLGQGNGNTIYF	TGTGCCAGCAGCTTGGGACAGGGGAATGGAAACACCATATATTTT
-	-	TRBV19	TRBJ2-1	CASSTPGAHNEQFF	TGTGCCAGTAGTACCCCCGGGGCCCACAATGAGCAGTTCTTC
few	-	TRBV2	TRBJ2-2	CASSETGGQGGELFF	TGTGCCAGCAGTGAAACCGGGGGTCAGGGCGGGGAGCTGTTTTTT
-	-	TRBV7-8	TRBJ2-2	CASSLRRGDGELFF	TGTGCCAGCAGCTTACGACGGGGTGACGGGGAGCTGTTTTTT
once	-	TRBV7-9	TRBJ2-7	CASSLAGQTYEQYF	TGTGCCAGCAGCTTAGCAGGACAGACCTACGAGCAGTACTTC
-	TRBD2	TRBV19	TRBJ2-3	CASSIRGLAGAHTDTQYF	TGTGCCAGTAGTATAAGGGGACTAGCGGGGGCGCACACAGATACGCAGTATTTT
-	TRBD1	TRBV2	TRBJ2-5	CASRDDRAETQYF	TGTGCCAGCCGAGACGACAGGGCTGAGACCCAGTACTTC
-	-	TRBV7-9	TRBJ2-7	CASSLDGGSYEQYF	TGTGCCAGCAGCTTAGACGGGGGCTCCTACGAGCAGTACTTC
-	-	TRBV19	TRBJ1-1	CASTVARDTEAFF	TGTGCCAGTACGGTCGCCAGGGACACTGAAGCTTTCTTT
-	-	TRBV2	TRBJ1-2	CASRDLGGYTF	TGTGCCAGCAGAGACCTGGGAGGCTACACCTTC
-	TRBD2	TRBV19	TRBJ2-3	CASRRAGVDTQYF	TGTGCCAGTAGGAGAGCGGGGGTAGATACGCAGTATTTT
-	-	TRBV5-4	TRBJ1-4	CASSLWPREKEKLFF	TGTGCCAGCAGCTTGTGGCCCAGGGAAAAGGAAAAACTGTTTTTT
-	TRBD1	TRBV15	TRBJ1-2	CATSRDTFENRGAYSYTF	TGTGCCACCAGCAGAGATACTTTTGAGAACAGGGGGGCTTATAGCTACACCTTC